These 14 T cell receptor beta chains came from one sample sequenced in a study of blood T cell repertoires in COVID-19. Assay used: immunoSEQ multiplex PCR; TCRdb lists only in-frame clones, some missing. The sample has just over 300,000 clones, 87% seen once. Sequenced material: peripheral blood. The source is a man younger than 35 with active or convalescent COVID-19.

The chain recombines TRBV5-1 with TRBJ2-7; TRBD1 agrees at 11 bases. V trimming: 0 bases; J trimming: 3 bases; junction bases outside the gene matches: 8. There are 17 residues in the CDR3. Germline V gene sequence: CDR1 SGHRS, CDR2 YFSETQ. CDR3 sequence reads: CASSLAVSGTGGYEQYF. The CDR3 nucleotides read TGCGCCAGCAGCTTGGCAGTATCGGGGACAGGGGGCTACGAGCAGTACTTC.

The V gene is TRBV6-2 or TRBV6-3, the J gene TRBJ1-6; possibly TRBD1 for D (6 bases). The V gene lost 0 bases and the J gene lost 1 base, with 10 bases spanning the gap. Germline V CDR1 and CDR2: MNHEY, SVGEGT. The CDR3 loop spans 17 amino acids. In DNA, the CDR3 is TGTGCCAGCAGTTACTCGAGTACAGGGTCCTATAATTCACCCCTCCACTTT. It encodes CASSYSSTGSYNSPLHF.

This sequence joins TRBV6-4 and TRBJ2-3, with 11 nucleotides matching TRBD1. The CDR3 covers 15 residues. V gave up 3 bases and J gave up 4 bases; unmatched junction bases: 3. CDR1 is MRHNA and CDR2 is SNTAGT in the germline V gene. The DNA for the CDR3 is TGTGCCAGCAGTGATCGGACAGGGGGCGCAGATACGCAGTATTTT. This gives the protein CASSDRTGGADTQYF.

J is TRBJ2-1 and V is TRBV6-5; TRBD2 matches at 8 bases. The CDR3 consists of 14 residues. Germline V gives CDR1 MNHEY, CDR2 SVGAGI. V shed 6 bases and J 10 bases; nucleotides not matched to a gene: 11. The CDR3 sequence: CASSRTAGGLEQFF. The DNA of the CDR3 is TGTGCCAGCAGCCGCACGGCGGGGGGATTGGAGCAGTTCTTC.

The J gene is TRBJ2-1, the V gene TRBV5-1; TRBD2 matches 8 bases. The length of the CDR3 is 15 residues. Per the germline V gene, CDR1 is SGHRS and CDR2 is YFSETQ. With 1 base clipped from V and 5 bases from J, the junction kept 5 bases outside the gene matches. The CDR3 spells CASSLPVAGHNEQFF. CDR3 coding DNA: TGCGCCAGCAGCTTGCCCGTAGCGGGACACAATGAGCAGTTCTTC.

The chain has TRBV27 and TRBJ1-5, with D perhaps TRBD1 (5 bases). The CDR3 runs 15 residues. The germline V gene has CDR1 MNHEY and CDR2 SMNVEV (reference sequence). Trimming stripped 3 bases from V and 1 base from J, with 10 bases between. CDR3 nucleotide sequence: TGTGCCAGCAGTTTGGGGCCGGTGAGCAATCAGCCCCAGCATTTT. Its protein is CASSLGPVSNQPQHF.

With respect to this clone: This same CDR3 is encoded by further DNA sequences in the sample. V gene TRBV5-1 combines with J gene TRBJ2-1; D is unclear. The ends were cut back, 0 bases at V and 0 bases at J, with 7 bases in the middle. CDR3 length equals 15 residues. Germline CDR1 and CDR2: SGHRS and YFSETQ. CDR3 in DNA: TGCGCCAGCAGCTTGGCCGGGTCCTCCTACAATGAGCAGTTCTTC. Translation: CASSLAGSSYNEQFF.

The DNA for the CDR3 is TGTGCCAGCACTCTTCAGGGGGTTTTTACTGAAGCTTTCTTT. Amino acids: CASTLQGVFTEAFF. The J gene is TRBJ1-1, the V gene TRBV27; TRBD1 agrees at 7 bases. Trimming at V came to 7 bases and at J to 5 bases, leaving 10 bases not matched to a gene. The CDR3 has 14 residues. In germline, CDR1 is MNHEY, CDR2 SMNVEV (reference sequence).

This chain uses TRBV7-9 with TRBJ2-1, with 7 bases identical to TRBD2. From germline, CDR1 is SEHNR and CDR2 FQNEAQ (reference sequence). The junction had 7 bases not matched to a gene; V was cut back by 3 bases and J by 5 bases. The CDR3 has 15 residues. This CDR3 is CASSFALAEDNEQFF. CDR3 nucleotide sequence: TGTGCCAGCAGCTTTGCCCTAGCGGAAGACAATGAGCAGTTCTTC.

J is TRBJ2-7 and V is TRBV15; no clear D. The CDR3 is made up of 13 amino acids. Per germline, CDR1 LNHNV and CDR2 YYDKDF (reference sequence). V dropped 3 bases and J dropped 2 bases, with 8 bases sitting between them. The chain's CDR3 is CATSRGRTYEQYF. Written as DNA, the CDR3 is TGTGCCACCAGCAGGGGCAGGACCTACGAGCAGTACTTC.

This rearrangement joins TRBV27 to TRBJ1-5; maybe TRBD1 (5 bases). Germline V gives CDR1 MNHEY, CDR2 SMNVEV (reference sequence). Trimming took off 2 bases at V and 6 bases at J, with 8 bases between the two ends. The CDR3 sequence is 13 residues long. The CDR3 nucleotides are TGTGCCAGCAGTTTAAGCAGGGTTCAGCCCCAGCATTTT. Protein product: CASSLSRVQPQHF.

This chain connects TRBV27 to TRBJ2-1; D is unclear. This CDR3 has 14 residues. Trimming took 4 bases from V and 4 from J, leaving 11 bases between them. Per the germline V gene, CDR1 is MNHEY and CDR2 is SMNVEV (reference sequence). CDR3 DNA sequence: TGTGCCAGCAGTTACGGAGATACTTACAATGAGCAGTTCTTC. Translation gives CASSYGDTYNEQFF.

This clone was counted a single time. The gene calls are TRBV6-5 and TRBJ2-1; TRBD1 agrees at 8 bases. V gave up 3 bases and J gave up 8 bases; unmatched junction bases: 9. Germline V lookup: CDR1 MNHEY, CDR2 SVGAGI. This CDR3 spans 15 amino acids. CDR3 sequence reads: CASSYFRGPADEQFF. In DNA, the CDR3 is TGTGCCAGCAGTTATTTCAGGGGGCCAGCGGATGAGCAGTTCTTC.

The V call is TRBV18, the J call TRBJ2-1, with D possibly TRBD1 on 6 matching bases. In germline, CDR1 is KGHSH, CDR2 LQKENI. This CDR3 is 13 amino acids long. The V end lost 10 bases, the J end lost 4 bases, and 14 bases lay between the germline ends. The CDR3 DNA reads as TGTGCCAACTACGGGACACCTTACAATGAGCAGTTCTTC. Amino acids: CANYGTPYNEQFF.